What follows is one TCR beta chain and its context. Its specificity is not known. The CDR3 sequence is 14 residues long. Trimming stripped 5 bases from V and 3 bases from J, with 14 bases between. The V gene's germline CDR1 is SGHRS and CDR2 YFSETQ. TCRdb keeps only in-frame clones here, not all; method: immunoSEQ multiplex PCR. The table shows about 90,000 clones, with nearly 90% occurring only once. These data belong to a study of OX40 agonist ivuxolimab in advanced cancers. Looking at the study overall: Patients were treated with ivuxolimab, an agonistic anti-OX40 (CD134) antibody. At 0.01 to 10 mg/kg, ivuxolimab was administered intravenously to patients every 2 weeks.

General study findings and limits: Antigen specificity remained undetermined for the expanded peripheral T cells.

The specimen comprised CD4+ or CD8+ T cells sorted from blood, sampled in a trial of the OX40 agonist ivuxolimab. The chain uses TRBV5-1 and TRBJ2-5, with a tentative D call TRBD1 (6 bases). This TCR derives from an adult with an advanced solid tumor such as melanoma, head and neck, liver or kidney cancer. The CDR3 DNA reads as TGCGCCAGCAGTCTTGGGACACTCAAAGAGACCCAGTACTTC. Translated, it gives CASSLGTLKETQYF.